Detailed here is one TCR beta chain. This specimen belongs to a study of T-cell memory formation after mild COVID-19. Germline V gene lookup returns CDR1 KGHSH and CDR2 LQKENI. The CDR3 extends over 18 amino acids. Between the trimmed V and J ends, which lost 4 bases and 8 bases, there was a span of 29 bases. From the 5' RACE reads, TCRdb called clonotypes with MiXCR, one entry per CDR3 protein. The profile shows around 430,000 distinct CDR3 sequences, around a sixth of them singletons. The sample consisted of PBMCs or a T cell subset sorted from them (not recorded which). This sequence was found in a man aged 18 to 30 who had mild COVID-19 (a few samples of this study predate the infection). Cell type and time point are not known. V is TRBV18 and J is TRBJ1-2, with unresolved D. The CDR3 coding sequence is TGTGCCAGCTCACTCCGGTCTGTAACGCAGAGGTCTTTGAGGGGCTACACCTTC. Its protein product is CASSLRSVTQRSLRGYTF.